This record concerns one TCR beta chain sequence. It has no known antigen specificity. Qualities for individual bases were not recorded, and no much larger clone is one base off. The donors belonged to the validation cohort of under 150 subjects, which was separate from the roughly 700-subject first cohort. This specimen comes from a study of cytomegalovirus exposure and HLA in healthy donors (dated by TCRdb to about 2017). Turning to the overall study: The 670 or so repertoires of the first cohort and the 95 to 150 validation repertoires were produced on the same platform, according to a later analysis. Besides the first cohort of 666 subjects, a separate validation cohort made up of over 95 different subjects was used. The study aimed to test whether signatures of past pathogen exposure could be identified by cataloging public T cell receptors. To predict cytomegalovirus infection status, the study brought together high-throughput TCR immunosequencing, statistical association of individual TCRs with disease status, and machine learning. The study at large found these results: All 120 or so repertoires were used to score co-occurrence in the validation cohort in a later analysis, because that analysis had no HLA typing for the cohort. A later analysis found that TCRs clustered in the first cohort also tended to co-occur in the 120 validation repertoires, with roughly 95% of cluster scores above 0. The study gave a list of about 160 TCR beta chains associated with cytomegalovirus. Most TCR sequences were observed very rarely across donors, whereas some public TCRs were present in many individuals. In vitro tests confirmed that a few of the cytomegalovirus-associated TCR beta chains recognize cytomegalovirus antigens. The classifier was reported to diagnose cytomegalovirus status with high specificity and sensitivity in both the original cohort and the validation cohort. It was suggested by the authors that the approach could potentially be generalized to other disease states and immunological phenotypes.

Libraries were made using the immunoSEQ multiplex PCR assay. Per the source publication's procedure: To diagnose cytomegalovirus status from the catalog of TCR beta chain sequences, a statistical classification framework was built. The table comes from immuneACCESS by way of TCRdb, which keeps in-frame sequences with V and J called. Part of the clones is missing from these tables; in studies checked, under half for an unresolved V gene and the rest for unknown reasons. V and J calls and clone size are those listed in that table; D and trimming were worked out from the DNA. The sample records about 79,000 clones, roughly 93% of which are singletons. In total, the top ten clones hold 3.5% to 4% of the sample. V is cut by 5 bases and J by 0 bases, and the space between the germline ends is 9 bases. For CDR1 and CDR2, the germline V gene lists SGHTA and FQGTGA. The CDR3, cysteine through phenylalanine, is 14 amino acids long. Only CDR3 DNA is held: 42 bases, read in frame from base 1.

Recombination connected TRBV7-3 to TRBJ2-3; TRBD1 is perhaps the D gene, given 6 matching bases. The sample was PBMCs. The sequence was obtained from a woman aged 30 to 39 in good health and CMV-seronegative. The sequence in DNA is TGTGCCAGCAGCCCCGGACAGAGCACAGATACGCAGTATTTT. The translation is CASSPGQSTDTQYF. With the portions outside the CDR3 filled from the reference TRBV7-3 and TRBJ2-3 genes, the complete variable region becomes GAGVSQTPSNKVTEKGKYVELRCDPISGHTALYWYRQSLGQGPEFLIYFQGTGAADDSGLPNDRFFAVRPEGSVSTLKIQRTERGDSAVYLCASSPGQSTDTQYFGPGTRLTVL.